These 17 T cell receptor beta chains share one sample of origin, sequenced in a study of blood T cells in healthy people across ages. A second PCR, run for about 7 to 11 cycles, used a sample-barcoded 5' primer plus a J-beta primer mix. One entry per CDR3 protein results from TCRdb running MiXCR on the 5' RACE reads. The profile covers about 900,000 distinct CDR3 sequences, with 62% appearing a single time and around a quarter taken by the ten largest. The sequenced sample was blood. Every receptor here comes from a man aged 30 to 39 in good health.

The table lists this clonotype with a count of one. The genes are TRBV2 and TRBJ1-2, with a weak D call TRBD1 (5 bases). Trimming removed 3 bases at V and 7 bases at J, with 15 bases between. Germline assignment: CDR1 SNHLY and CDR2 FYNNEI. The CDR3 consists of 14 residues. The CDR3 loop is CASSERGRVAGYTF. The CDR3 region has the DNA TGTGCCAGCAGTGAGAGGGGCAGGGTGGCTGGCTACACCTTC.

This chain uses TRBV6-6 with TRBJ2-1, with D perhaps matching TRBD2 (6 bases). The CDR3 spans 13 residues. Looked up from germline, CDR1 is MNHNY and CDR2 is SVGAGI (reference sequence). V gave up 5 bases and J gave up 10 bases, with 15 bases separating them. CDR3: CASSDGGRGEQFF. For the CDR3, the DNA is TGTGCCAGCAGTGACGGGGGTAGAGGAGAGCAGTTCTTC.

This clonotype was seen a handful of times. The chain joins TRBV20-1 to TRBJ2-7; 7 bases fit TRBD2. Germline V gene sequence: CDR1 DFQATT, CDR2 SNEGSKA (reference sequence). The CDR3 runs to 17 residues. Losses at the gene ends were 1 base for V and 5 bases for J; bases not matched to a gene: 17. CDR3 DNA sequence: TGCAGTGCTAGAGGCACCGCCCCCGGGACTAAGGGCGACGAGCAGTACTTC. This gives the protein CSARGTAPGTKGDEQYF.

The V call is TRBV4-3, the J call TRBJ1-6; a weak D match, TRBD1 (5 bases). V was clipped by 0 bases and J by 9 bases, with 15 bases between them. CDR1 is LGHNA, CDR2 YSLEER, per germline. This CDR3 contains 16 residues. This chain's CDR3 is CASSQDLGGRGSPLHF. Here the CDR3 DNA reads TGCGCCAGCAGCCAAGATCTGGGGGGTAGAGGTTCACCCCTCCACTTT.

This clonotype was observed a few times. The chain carries TRBV5-1 and TRBJ2-7; 7 positions agree with TRBD1. This CDR3 has 14 residues. With V trimmed by 2 bases and J by 2 bases, 4 bases remained unmatched. The germline V gene has CDR1 SGHRS and CDR2 YFSETQ. CDR3 DNA sequence: TGCGCCAGCAGCTTACAGGGGCTCCCCTACGAGCAGTACTTC. Its protein product is CASSLQGLPYEQYF.

CDR3: CSAPRGAQETQYF. The CDR3 region has the DNA TGCAGTGCTCCCCGGGGGGCACAAGAGACCCAGTACTTC. This chain connects TRBV20-1 to TRBJ2-5; possible D gene TRBD2, 7 bases. This CDR3 contains 13 residues. Per germline, CDR1 DFQATT and CDR2 SNEGSKA (reference sequence). Trimming left V 5 bases short and J 2 bases short, with 12 bases between.

The chain has TRBV7-3 and TRBJ1-5; D is uncertain. The CDR3 is 15 amino acids. The ends were cut back, 5 bases at V and 3 bases at J, with 14 bases in the middle. Germline-derived CDR1 and CDR2 are SGHTA and FQGTGA. Here the CDR3 reads CASSQTGRDNQPQHF. The CDR3 region has the DNA TGTGCCAGCAGCCAGACGGGGAGGGACAATCAGCCCCAGCATTTT. The full variable domain, in which reference TRBV7-3 and TRBJ1-5 provide the parts outside the CDR3, is GAGVSQTPSNKVTEKGKYVELRCDPISGHTALYWYRQSLGQGPEFLIYFQGTGAADDSGLPNDRFFAVRPEGSVSTLKIQRTERGDSAVYLCASSQTGRDNQPQHFGDGTRLSIL.

The J gene is TRBJ2-7, the V gene TRBV6-4, with D unresolved. The CDR3 extends over 13 amino acids. Deletions cut 6 bases from V and 2 bases from J, with 11 bases between. Germline V lookup: CDR1 MRHNA, CDR2 SNTAGT. The CDR3 DNA reads TGTGCCAGCAGGGACCCCAAGACCTACGAGCAGTACTTC. This gives the protein CASRDPKTYEQYF.

This chain links TRBV20-1 with TRBJ2-7, with D possibly matching TRBD1 (5 bases). The V gene's germline CDR1 is DFQATT and CDR2 SNEGSKA (reference sequence). The CDR3 covers 12 residues. The V end was cut by 5 bases, the J end by 6 bases, with 14 bases between. The CDR3 DNA sequence: TGCAGTGCTCCGGACATCAGTCCCGAGCAGTACTTC. Protein sequence: CSAPDISPEQYF.

The V call is TRBV12-3 or TRBV12-4, the J call TRBJ1-2, with 8 positions matching TRBD1. Trimming at V came to 8 bases and at J to 8 bases, leaving 13 bases not matched to a gene. This CDR3 is built from 14 residues. The CDR3 is CASRQGTASMGYTF. The CDR3 DNA sequence: TGTGCCAGCCGACAGGGGACAGCTTCTATGGGCTACACCTTC.

The chain employs TRBV6-6 and TRBJ2-5, with unresolved D. The CDR3 has 11 residues. V lost 7 bases and J lost 3, with 6 bases in between. The germline V gene has CDR1 MNHNY and CDR2 SVGAGI (reference sequence). As DNA, the CDR3 is TGTGCCAGCAACGATGAAGAGACCCAGTACTTC. It translates to CASNDEETQYF.

The chain uses TRBV20-1 and TRBJ2-7; 7 nucleotides align to TRBD2. The trim removed 4 bases at V and 4 bases at J, leaving 4 bases unmatched. The CDR3 loop spans 12 amino acids. The germline CDR1 and CDR2 sequences are DFQATT and SNEGSKA (reference sequence). The CDR3 region has the DNA TGCAGTGCTATCTCGGGGGGATACGAGCAGTACTTC. This gives the protein CSAISGGYEQYF.

This clonotype was seen more than once but under ten times. The gene calls are TRBV7-9 and TRBJ2-7; perhaps TRBD2 as D (6 bases). Germline loops: CDR1 SEHNR, CDR2 FQNEAQ (reference sequence). V shed 5 bases and J shed 0 bases, with 8 bases lying between them. This CDR3 contains 13 residues. CDR3 DNA: TGTGCCAGCAGCAGGGAGGTCTCCTACGAGCAGTACTTC. It codes for CASSREVSYEQYF.

This sequence joins TRBV7-2 and TRBJ2-1, with TRBD2 matching over 8 bases. V dropped 0 bases and J dropped 12; count of bases not matched to a gene: 10. The CDR3 consists of 15 residues. Germline V lookup: CDR1 SGHTA, CDR2 FQGNSA. Written as DNA, the CDR3 is TGTGCCAGCAGCTTAGCTGGTAGCGGGGTCGATCGGCAGTTCTTC. Its protein is CASSLAGSGVDRQFF.

The J gene is TRBJ2-7, the V gene TRBV29-1; TRBD2 is a possible D gene (6 bases). The V gene lost 6 bases and the J gene lost 0 bases, with 15 bases spanning the gap. The CDR3 totals 14 residues. Germline CDR1 and CDR2: SQVTM and ANQGSEA. In nucleotides, the CDR3 is TGCAGCGTGACTAGGGATCGTAGCTCCTACGAGCAGTACTTC. Its protein is CSVTRDRSSYEQYF.

V gene TRBV7-2 combines with J gene TRBJ2-4; D may match TRBD1 or TRBD2 (7 bases each). The CDR3 has 15 residues. V lost 4 bases to trimming and J lost 2 bases, with 12 bases between them. CDR1 SGHTA and CDR2 FQGNSA come from the germline V gene. In DNA form, the CDR3 reads TGTGCCAGCAGCTCAGGGGGGGGGTCCAAAAACATTCAGTACTTC. It codes for CASSSGGGSKNIQYF.

This clonotype was picked up one time. This chain connects TRBV7-9 to TRBJ1-2; D not certain. The CDR3 runs 14 residues. The germline gives CDR1 SEHNR, CDR2 FQNEAQ (reference sequence). V was shortened by 5 bases and J by 6 bases, with 16 bases between the two germline ends. The chain's CDR3 is CASSPQRGVHGYTF. CDR3 coding DNA: TGTGCCAGCAGCCCCCAAAGAGGAGTTCATGGCTACACCTTC.